What follows describes a single T cell receptor beta chain. These data belong to a study of blood T cells in healthy people across ages. Together with a sample-barcoded 5' primer, a J-beta primer mix was included in a second PCR lasting roughly 7 to 11 cycles. MiXCR, run by TCRdb on the 5' RACE reads, gives a single entry per CDR3 protein. The sample has roughly 800,000 distinct CDR3 sequences, approximately 35% seen once. The clonotype was recovered from a man in his late teens or twenties in good health. Sequenced material: blood.

The CDR3 loop is CAISGHTGKSGNTIYF. The CDR3 nucleotides read TGTGCCATCAGTGGCCACACAGGAAAATCTGGAAACACCATATATTTT. The gene calls are TRBV10-3 and TRBJ1-3, with D possibly TRBD1 on 5 matching bases. V lost 4 bases and J lost 1, with 14 bases in between. Germline V gene lookup returns CDR1 ENHRY and CDR2 SYGVKD. The CDR3 sequence is 16 residues long.